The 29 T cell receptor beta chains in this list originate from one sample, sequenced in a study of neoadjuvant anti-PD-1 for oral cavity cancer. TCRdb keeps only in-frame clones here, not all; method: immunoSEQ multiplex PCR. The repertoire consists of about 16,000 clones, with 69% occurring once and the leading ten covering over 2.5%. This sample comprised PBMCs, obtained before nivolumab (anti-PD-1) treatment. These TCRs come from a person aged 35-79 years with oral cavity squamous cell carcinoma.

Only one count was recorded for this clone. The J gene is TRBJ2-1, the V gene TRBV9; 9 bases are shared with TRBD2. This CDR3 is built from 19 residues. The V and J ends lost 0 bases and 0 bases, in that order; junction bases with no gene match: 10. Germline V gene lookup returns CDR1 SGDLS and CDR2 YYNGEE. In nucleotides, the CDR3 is TGTGCCAGCAGCGTAGTCCCAGCGGGAGGTGCAAGCTCCTACAATGAGCAGTTCTTC. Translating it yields CASSVVPAGGASSYNEQFF.

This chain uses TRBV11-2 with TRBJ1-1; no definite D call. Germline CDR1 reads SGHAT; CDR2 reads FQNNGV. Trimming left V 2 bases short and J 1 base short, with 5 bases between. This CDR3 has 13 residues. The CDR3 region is CASSLMGNTEAFF. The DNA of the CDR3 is TGTGCCAGCAGCTTAATGGGGAACACTGAAGCTTTCTTT.

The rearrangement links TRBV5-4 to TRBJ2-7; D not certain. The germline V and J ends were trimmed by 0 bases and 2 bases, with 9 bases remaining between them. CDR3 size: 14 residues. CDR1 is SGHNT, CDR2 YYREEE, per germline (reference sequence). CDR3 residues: CASSLARNTYEQYF. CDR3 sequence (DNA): TGTGCCAGCAGCTTGGCCAGAAACACCTACGAGCAGTACTTC.

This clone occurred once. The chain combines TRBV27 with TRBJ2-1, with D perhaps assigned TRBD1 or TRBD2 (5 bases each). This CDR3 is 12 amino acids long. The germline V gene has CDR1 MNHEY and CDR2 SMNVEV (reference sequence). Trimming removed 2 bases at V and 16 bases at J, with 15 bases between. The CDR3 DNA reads TGTGCCAGCAGTTTACTAGGGGAGTTATTATTCTTC. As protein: CASSLLGELLFF.

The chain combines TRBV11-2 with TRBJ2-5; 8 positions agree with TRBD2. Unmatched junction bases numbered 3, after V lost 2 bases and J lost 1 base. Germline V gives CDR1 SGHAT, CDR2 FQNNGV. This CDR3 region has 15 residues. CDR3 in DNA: TGTGCCAGCAGCTTAAGGCTAGCGGGCCAAGAGACCCAGTACTTC. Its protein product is CASSLRLAGQETQYF.

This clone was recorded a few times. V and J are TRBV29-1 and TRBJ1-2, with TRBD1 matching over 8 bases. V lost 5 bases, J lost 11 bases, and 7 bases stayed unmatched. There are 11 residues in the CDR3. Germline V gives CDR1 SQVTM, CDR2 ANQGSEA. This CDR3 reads CSVYGQGGYTF. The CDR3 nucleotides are TGCAGCGTTTATGGACAGGGCGGATACACCTTC. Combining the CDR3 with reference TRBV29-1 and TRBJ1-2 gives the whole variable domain SAVISQKPSRDICQRGTSLTIQCQVDSQVTMMFWYRQQPGQSLTLIATANQGSEATYESGFVIDKFPISRPNLTFSTLTVSNMSPEDSSIYLCSVYGQGGYTFGSGTRLTVV.

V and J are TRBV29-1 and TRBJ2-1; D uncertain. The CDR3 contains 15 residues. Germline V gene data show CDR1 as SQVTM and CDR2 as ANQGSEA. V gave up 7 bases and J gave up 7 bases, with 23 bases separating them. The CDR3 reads CSANSLRVVSNEQFF. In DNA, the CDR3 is TGCAGCGCTAACTCCCTCCGGGTGGTTTCGAATGAGCAGTTCTTC.

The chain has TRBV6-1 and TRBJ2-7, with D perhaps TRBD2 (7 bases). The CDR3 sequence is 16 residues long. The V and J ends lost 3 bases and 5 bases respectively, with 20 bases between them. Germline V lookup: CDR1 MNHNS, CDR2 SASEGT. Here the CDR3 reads CASSDDPGGFADEQYF. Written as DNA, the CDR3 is TGTGCCAGCAGTGACGATCCGGGGGGCTTTGCCGACGAGCAGTACTTC.

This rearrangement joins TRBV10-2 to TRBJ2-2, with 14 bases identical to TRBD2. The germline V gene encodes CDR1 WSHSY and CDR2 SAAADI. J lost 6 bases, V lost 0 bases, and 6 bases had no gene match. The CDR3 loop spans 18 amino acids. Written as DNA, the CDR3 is TGCGCCAGCAGTGAGTCTTTGAGGGGACTAGCGGGAGCCGGGGAGCTGTTTTTT. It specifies CASSESLRGLAGAGELFF.

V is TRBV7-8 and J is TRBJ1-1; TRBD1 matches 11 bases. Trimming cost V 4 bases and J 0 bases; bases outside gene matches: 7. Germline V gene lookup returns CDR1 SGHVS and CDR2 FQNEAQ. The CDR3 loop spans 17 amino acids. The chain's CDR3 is CASSSWTGGDMNTEAFF. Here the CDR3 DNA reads TGTGCCAGCAGCTCGTGGACAGGGGGCGACATGAACACTGAAGCTTTCTTT.

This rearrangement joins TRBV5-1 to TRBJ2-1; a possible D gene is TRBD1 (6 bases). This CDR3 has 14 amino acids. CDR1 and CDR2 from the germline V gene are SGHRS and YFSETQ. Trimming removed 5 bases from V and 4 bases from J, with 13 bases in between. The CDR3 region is CASRGAGFYNEQFF. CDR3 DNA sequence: TGCGCCAGCAGGGGGGCGGGTTTTTACAATGAGCAGTTCTTC.

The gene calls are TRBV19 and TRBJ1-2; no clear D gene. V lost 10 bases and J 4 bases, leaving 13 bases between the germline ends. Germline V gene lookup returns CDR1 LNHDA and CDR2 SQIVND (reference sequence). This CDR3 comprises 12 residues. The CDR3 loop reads CATSRPLYGYTF. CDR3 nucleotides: TGTGCCACCTCGCGGCCTCTCTATGGCTACACCTTC.

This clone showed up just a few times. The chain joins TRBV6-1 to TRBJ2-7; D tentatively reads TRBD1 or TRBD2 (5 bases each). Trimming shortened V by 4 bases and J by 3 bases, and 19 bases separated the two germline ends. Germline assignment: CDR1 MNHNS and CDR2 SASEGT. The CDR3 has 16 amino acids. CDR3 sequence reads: CASSVSFGTVSYEQYF. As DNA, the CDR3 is TGTGCCAGCAGTGTAAGTTTCGGGACGGTAAGCTACGAGCAGTACTTC.

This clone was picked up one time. CDR3 coding DNA: TGTGCCAGTAACAGCGGGAGGGACCTTAATGAGCAGTTCTTC. The encoded protein is CASNSGRDLNEQFF. This sequence joins TRBV19 and TRBJ2-1, with TRBD2 identical over 10 bases. With V trimmed by 7 bases and J by 7 bases, 7 bases remained unmatched. The CDR3 is 14 residues long. Germline CDR1 and CDR2: LNHDA and SQIVND (reference sequence).

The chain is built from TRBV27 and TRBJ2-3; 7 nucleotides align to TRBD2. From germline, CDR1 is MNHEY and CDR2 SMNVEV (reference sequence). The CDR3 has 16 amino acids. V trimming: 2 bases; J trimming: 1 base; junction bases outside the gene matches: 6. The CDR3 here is CASSLGGDSRTDTQYF. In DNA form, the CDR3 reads TGTGCCAGCAGTTTAGGGGGGGACTCCCGCACAGATACGCAGTATTTT.

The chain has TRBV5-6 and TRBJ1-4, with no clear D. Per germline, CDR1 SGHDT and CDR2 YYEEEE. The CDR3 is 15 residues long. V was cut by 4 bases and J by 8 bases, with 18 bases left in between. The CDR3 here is CASSVGSGFGEKLFF. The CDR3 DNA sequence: TGTGCCAGCAGCGTAGGTTCCGGCTTTGGAGAAAAACTGTTTTTT.

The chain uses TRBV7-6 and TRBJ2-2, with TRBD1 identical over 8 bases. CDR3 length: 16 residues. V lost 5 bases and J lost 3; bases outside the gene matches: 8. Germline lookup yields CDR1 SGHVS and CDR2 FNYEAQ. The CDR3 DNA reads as TGTGCCAGCAGCCAAAACCCAGGGGGCGACACCGGGGAGCTGTTTTTT. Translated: CASSQNPGGDTGELFF. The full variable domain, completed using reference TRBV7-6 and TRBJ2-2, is GAGVSQSPRYKVTKRGQDVALRCDPISGHVSLYWYRQALGQGPEFLTYFNYEAQQDKSGLPNDRFSAERPEGSISTLTIQRTEQRDSAMYRCASSQNPGGDTGELFFGEGSRLTVL.

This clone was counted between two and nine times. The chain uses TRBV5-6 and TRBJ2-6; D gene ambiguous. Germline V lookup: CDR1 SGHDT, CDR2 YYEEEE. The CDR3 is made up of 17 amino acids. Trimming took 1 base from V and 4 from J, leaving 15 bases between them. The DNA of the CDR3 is TGTGCCAGCAGCTTGTCATCTTGGGGTCTGGGGGCCAACGTCCTGACTTTC. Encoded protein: CASSLSSWGLGANVLTF.

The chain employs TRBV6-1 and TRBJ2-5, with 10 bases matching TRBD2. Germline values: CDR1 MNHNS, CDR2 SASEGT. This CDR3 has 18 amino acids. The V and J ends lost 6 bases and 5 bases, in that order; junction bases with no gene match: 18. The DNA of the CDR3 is TGTGCCAGCAGCGAATCTCAACTAGCGGGGAGGATAATGGAGACCCAGTACTTC. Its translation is CASSESQLAGRIMETQYF.

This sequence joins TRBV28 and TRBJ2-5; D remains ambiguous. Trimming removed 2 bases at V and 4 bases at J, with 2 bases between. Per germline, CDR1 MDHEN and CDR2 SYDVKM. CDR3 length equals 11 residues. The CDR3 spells CASSLRETQYF. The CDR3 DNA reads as TGTGCCAGCAGTTTACGAGAGACCCAGTACTTC.

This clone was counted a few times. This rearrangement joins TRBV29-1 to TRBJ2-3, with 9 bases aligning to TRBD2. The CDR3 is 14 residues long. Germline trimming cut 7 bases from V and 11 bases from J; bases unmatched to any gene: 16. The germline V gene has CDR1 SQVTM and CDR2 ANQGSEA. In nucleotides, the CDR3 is TGCAGCGCCAGTACCGGGACTAGCAGCGTTGTGCAGTATTTT. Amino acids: CSASTGTSSVVQYF.

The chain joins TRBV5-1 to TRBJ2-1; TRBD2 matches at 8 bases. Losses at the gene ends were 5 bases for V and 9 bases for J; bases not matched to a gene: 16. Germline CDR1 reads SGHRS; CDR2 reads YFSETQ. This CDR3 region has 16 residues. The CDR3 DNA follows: TGCGCCAGCAGTTCTGAAATAGGCGGGAGGCAGACTGAGCAGTTCTTC. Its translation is CASSSEIGGRQTEQFF.

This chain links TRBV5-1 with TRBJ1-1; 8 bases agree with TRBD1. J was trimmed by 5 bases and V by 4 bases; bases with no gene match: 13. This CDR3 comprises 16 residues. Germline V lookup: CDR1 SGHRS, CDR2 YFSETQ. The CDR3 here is CASSRGTGDIGTEAFF. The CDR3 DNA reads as TGCGCCAGCAGCCGAGGGACAGGCGATATCGGGACTGAAGCTTTCTTT.

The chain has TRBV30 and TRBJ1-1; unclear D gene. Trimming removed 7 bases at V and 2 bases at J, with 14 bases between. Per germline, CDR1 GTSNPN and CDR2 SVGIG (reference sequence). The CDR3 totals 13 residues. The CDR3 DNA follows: TGTGCCTCTTCATTCGCGAGAAACACTGAAGCTTTCTTT. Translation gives CASSFARNTEAFF.

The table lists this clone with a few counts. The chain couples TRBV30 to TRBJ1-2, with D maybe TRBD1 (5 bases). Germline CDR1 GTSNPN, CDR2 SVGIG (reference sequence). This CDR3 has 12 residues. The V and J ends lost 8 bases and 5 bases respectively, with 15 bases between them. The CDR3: CAMGPSQYGYTF. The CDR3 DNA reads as TGTGCCATGGGACCCTCCCAATATGGCTACACCTTC.

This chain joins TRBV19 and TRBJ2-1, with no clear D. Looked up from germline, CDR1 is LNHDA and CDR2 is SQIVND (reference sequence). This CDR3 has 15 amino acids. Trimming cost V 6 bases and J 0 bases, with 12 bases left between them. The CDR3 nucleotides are TGTGCCAGTAGGCCCTCAGGATACTCCTACAATGAGCAGTTCTTC. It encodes CASRPSGYSYNEQFF.

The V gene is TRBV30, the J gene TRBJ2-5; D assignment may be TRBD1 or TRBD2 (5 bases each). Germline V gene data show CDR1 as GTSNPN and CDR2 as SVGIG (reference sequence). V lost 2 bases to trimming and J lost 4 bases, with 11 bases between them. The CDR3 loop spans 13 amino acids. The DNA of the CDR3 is TGTGCCTGGAGTCCAGGGACGTTAGAGACCCAGTACTTC. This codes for CAWSPGTLETQYF.

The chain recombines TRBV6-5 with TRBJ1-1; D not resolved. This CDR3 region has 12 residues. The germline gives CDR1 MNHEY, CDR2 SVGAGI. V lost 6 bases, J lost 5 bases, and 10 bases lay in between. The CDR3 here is CASRKGKTEAFF. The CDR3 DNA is TGTGCCAGCAGAAAGGGTAAGACTGAAGCTTTCTTT.

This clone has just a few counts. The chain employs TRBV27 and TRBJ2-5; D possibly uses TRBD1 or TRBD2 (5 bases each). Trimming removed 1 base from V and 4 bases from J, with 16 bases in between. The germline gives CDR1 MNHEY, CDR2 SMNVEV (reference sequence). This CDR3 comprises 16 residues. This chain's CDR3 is CASSLWGSNLIETQYF. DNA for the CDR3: TGTGCCAGCAGTTTATGGGGGTCCAACCTCATAGAGACCCAGTACTTC.